This TCR beta chain was sequenced for a study of T-cell reconstitution after alpha-beta-depleted transplantation in children. This clonotype has only a few counts. Unique molecular identifiers were built into the TCRbeta library. TCRdb redid the calling of the PCR reads with MiXCR, one entry per CDR3 protein. The sample includes 350,000 to 450,000 distinct CDR3 sequences, roughly 13% of them seen just once. The source was PBMCs, collected from the stem cell graft. The sequence was collected from a human donor who donated a stem cell graft to a child with Fanconi anemia.

The CDR3 coding sequence is TGTGCCAGCAGCCAATGGGACAGGGTTTACAATGAGCAGTTCTTC. This sequence encodes CASSQWDRVYNEQFF. The chain uses TRBV3-1 and TRBJ2-1, with 9 nucleotides matching TRBD1. With V trimmed by 2 bases and J by 4 bases, 3 bases remained unmatched. CDR3 length: 15 amino acids. Per germline, CDR1 LGHDT and CDR2 YNNKEL (reference sequence).